Each of the 20 T cell receptor beta chains below was sequenced from the same sample in a study of T-cell memory formation after mild COVID-19. TCRdb reprocessed the 5' RACE reads with MiXCR, giving one entry per CDR3 protein. The data contain hundreds of thousands of distinct CDR3 sequences, 20% to 30% of them singletons. What was sequenced was PBMCs or a T cell subset sorted from them (not recorded which). Source of these receptors: an adult woman who had mild COVID-19 (a few samples of this study predate the infection). Cell type and time point are not known.

The chain joins TRBV7-2 to TRBJ2-2; the match to TRBD2 covers 7 bases. Germline values: CDR1 SGHTA, CDR2 FQGNSA. The CDR3 totals 16 residues. The trim removed 2 bases at V and 1 base at J, leaving 4 bases unmatched. The CDR3: CASSLWSGKNTGELFF. The CDR3 bases are TGTGCCAGCAGCTTATGGAGCGGGAAGAACACCGGGGAGCTGTTTTTT.

This clonotype occurred a few times. CDR3 DNA: TGCAGCGTTGCCGGGGCGAGCGGGAGGGATCCGGAGACCCAGTACTTC. It is translated as CSVAGASGRDPETQYF. The rearrangement joins TRBV29-1 to TRBJ2-5, with 10 bases aligning to TRBD2. Germline V lookup: CDR1 SQVTM, CDR2 ANQGSEA. The CDR3 runs to 16 residues. Losses at the gene ends were 4 bases for V and 5 bases for J; bases not matched to a gene: 13.

V usage is TRBV20-1 and J usage is TRBJ1-5; D is undetermined. CDR3 length: 14 amino acids. From germline, CDR1 is DFQATT and CDR2 SNEGSKA (reference sequence). V was cut by 1 base and J by 4 bases, with 11 bases left in between. CDR3 sequence reads: CSARGWQENQPQHF. CDR3 sequence (DNA): TGCAGTGCTAGAGGGTGGCAGGAAAATCAGCCCCAGCATTTT.

This clonotype was seen only a few times. The genes are TRBV6-5 and TRBJ2-3; D gene uncertain. This CDR3 is 14 amino acids long. Germline CDR1 is MNHEY and CDR2 is SVGAGI. V was trimmed by 4 bases and J by 2 bases, leaving 10 bases between them. CDR3 sequence: CASSSGPPTDTQYF. CDR3 DNA sequence: TGTGCCAGCAGTTCCGGTCCCCCCACAGATACGCAGTATTTT.

This clonotype showed up just a few times. The rearrangement joins TRBV12-3 or TRBV12-4 to TRBJ2-5; no clear D. V gave up 3 bases and J gave up 3 bases, with 11 bases separating them. This CDR3 comprises 14 residues. The CDR3 DNA sequence: TGTGCCAGCAGTTTTCTAGTGTCTGAAGAGACCCAGTACTTC. It yields the protein CASSFLVSEETQYF.

This chain links TRBV21-1 with TRBJ2-3; the table's D call, TRBD1, has no DNA check behind it. TRBV21-1 is described as a pseudogene. The CDR3 sequence is 15 residues long. CDR3 nucleotides: TGTGCCAGCAGCAAAGAAGCCCCGCGGAGAGATACGCAGTATTTT. This sequence encodes CASSKEAPRRDTQYF.

This sequence joins TRBV7-3 and TRBJ2-5; D is tentatively TRBD1 or TRBD2 (6 bases each). This CDR3 has 14 amino acids. Looked up from germline, CDR1 is SGHTA and CDR2 is FQGTGA. The V gene lost 5 bases and the J gene lost 4 bases, with 14 bases spanning the gap. In DNA, the CDR3 is TGTGCCAGCAGCCCCAACGGGGGCAGAGAGACCCAGTACTTC. Its translation is CASSPNGGRETQYF.

As DNA, the CDR3 is TGTGCCAGCAGTTCATGGACGGCTTCGAACACTGAAGCTTTCTTT. Amino acids: CASSSWTASNTEAFF. The chain employs TRBV12-3 or TRBV12-4 and TRBJ1-1; unclear D gene. V dropped 4 bases and J dropped 1 base, with 13 bases sitting between them. This CDR3 region has 15 residues.

This clonotype has only a few counts. The CDR3 is CASSVVPNGGSSYNEQFF. CDR3 nucleotide sequence: TGTGCCAGCAGCGTAGTCCCAAATGGCGGGAGCTCCTACAATGAGCAGTTCTTC. V usage is TRBV9 and J usage is TRBJ2-1, with 7 nucleotides matching TRBD2. The ends lost 0 bases at V and 0 bases at J; junction bases unmatched: 9. Germline CDR1 is SGDLS and CDR2 is YYNGEE. This CDR3 region has 18 residues.

CDR3 sequence: CASSLSMGWVTQYF. The CDR3 region has the DNA TGTGCCAGCAGTTTAAGTATGGGTTGGGTAACCCAGTACTTC. The rearrangement links TRBV12-3 or TRBV12-4 to TRBJ2-5, with no clear D. Trimming cost V 2 bases and J 8 bases, with 15 bases left between them. There are 14 residues in the CDR3.

The sample holds a few counts of this clonotype. The V and J genes are TRBV12-3 or TRBV12-4 and TRBJ2-7; D is perhaps TRBD2 (6 bases). The V gene lost 5 bases and the J gene lost 4 bases, with 12 bases spanning the gap. This CDR3 has 13 amino acids. The CDR3: CASSPRETYEQYF. The CDR3 coding sequence is TGTGCCAGCAGTCCCCGGGAGACTTACGAGCAGTACTTC.

This clonotype was detected many times. The CDR3 DNA is TGTGCCAGCAGTTCCGGGACTAGCGGGAGTTACGAGCAGTACTTC. It yields the protein CASSSGTSGSYEQYF. The chain combines TRBV27 with TRBJ2-7, with TRBD2 matching 14 bases. The germline CDR1 and CDR2 sequences are MNHEY and SMNVEV (reference sequence). This CDR3 is built from 15 residues. J gave up 4 bases and V 4 bases, and 3 bases lay outside the gene matches.

The chain carries TRBV5-1 and TRBJ2-2; 7 bases agree with TRBD1. Germline V gene sequence: CDR1 SGHRS, CDR2 YFSETQ. This CDR3 has 14 amino acids. V gave up 4 bases and J gave up 6 bases; unmatched junction bases: 6. The CDR3 protein is CASSLRQGSGELFF. The CDR3, as DNA: TGCGCCAGCAGCCTACGACAGGGCTCCGGGGAGCTGTTTTTT.

The sample holds a few counts of this clonotype. V gene TRBV12-3 or TRBV12-4 combines with J gene TRBJ2-5; 8 bases are shared with TRBD1. Trimming removed 7 bases from V and 5 bases from J; junction bases left unmatched: 9. The CDR3 contains 14 residues. CDR3 nucleotide sequence: TGTGCCAGCACGGTCGCAGGGGGCAGGGAGACCCAGTACTTC. It codes for CASTVAGGRETQYF.

This clonotype was seen more than once but under ten times. The V gene is TRBV25-1, the J gene TRBJ2-7; 10 nucleotides agree with TRBD1. The trim removed 8 bases at V and 6 bases at J, leaving 13 bases unmatched. This CDR3 contains 15 residues. Germline CDR1 and CDR2: MGHDK and SYGVNS. The CDR3 spells CASADRGQGKFEQYF. The CDR3 coding sequence is TGTGCCAGCGCCGATCGGGGACAGGGGAAATTCGAGCAGTACTTC.

There are a few counts of this clonotype. The chain links TRBV29-1 to TRBJ2-7, with D maybe TRBD1 (5 bases). V was clipped by 4 bases and J by 5 bases, with 9 bases between them. Germline CDR1 and CDR2: SQVTM and ANQGSEA. There are 11 residues in the CDR3. As DNA, the CDR3 is TGCAGCGTTGCATCAGGGAACGAGCAGTACTTC. Translation: CSVASGNEQYF.

This chain joins TRBV7-6 and TRBJ1-2; D ambiguous. This CDR3 has 15 amino acids. Trimming pared 0 bases from V and 7 bases from J, leaving 15 bases between. Looked up from germline, CDR1 is SGHVS and CDR2 is FNYEAQ. The CDR3 region is CASSLAIEDRLGYTF. CDR3 sequence (DNA): TGTGCCAGCAGCTTAGCGATCGAGGACCGTCTTGGCTACACCTTC.

This chain uses TRBV27 with TRBJ2-4; no clear D gene. V shed 6 bases and J shed 9 bases, with 15 bases lying between them. Germline assignment: CDR1 MNHEY and CDR2 SMNVEV (reference sequence). The length of the CDR3 is 13 residues. DNA of the CDR3: TGTGCCAGCAGCCGTACTCTCCACAGCATTCAGTACTTC. Translation gives CASSRTLHSIQYF.

Only a few counts were recorded for this clonotype. The J gene is TRBJ1-1, the V gene TRBV5-1; 10 bases line up with TRBD1. Germline CDR1 and CDR2: SGHRS and YFSETQ. This CDR3 is 15 amino acids long. J gave up 5 bases and V 3 bases, and 7 bases lay outside the gene matches. CDR3: CASSSRQGATTEAFF. In DNA form, the CDR3 reads TGCGCCAGCAGCTCAAGACAGGGGGCGACTACTGAAGCTTTCTTT. Using reference TRBV5-1 and TRBJ1-1 for the parts outside the CDR3, the full variable domain is KAGVTQTPRYLIKTRGQQVTLSCSPISGHRSVSWYQQTPGQGLQFLFEYFSETQRNKGNFPGRFSGRQFSNSRSEMNVSTLELGDSALYLCASSSRQGATTEAFFGQGTRLTVV.

V usage is TRBV25-1 and J usage is TRBJ2-1; TRBD1 matches 9 bases. The V segment lost 4 bases and the J segment 5 bases; nucleotides outside the gene matches: 12. This CDR3 has 17 amino acids. In germline, CDR1 is MGHDK, CDR2 SYGVNS. The CDR3 sequence: CASSVLSPGQGHNEQFF. The DNA for the CDR3 is TGTGCCAGCAGTGTGTTGTCTCCGGGACAGGGTCACAATGAGCAGTTCTTC.